This paragraph reports one T cell receptor (beta chain). In TCRdb, the 5' RACE reads were re-called with MiXCR into one record per CDR3 protein. Altogether 350,000 or so distinct CDR3 sequences are present, approximately 22% being singletons, with the ten largest covering about 21%. The record originates from a study of T-cell memory formation after mild COVID-19. The sequenced material came from PBMCs or a T cell subset sorted from them (not recorded which). The receptor was derived from a man between 18 and 35 years old who had mild COVID-19 (a few samples of this study predate the infection). Cell type and time point are not known.

The CDR3 coding sequence is TGCGCCAGCAGTTCCCCTAGCGGGGGTTACAATGAGCAGTTCTTC. Residues: CASSSPSGGYNEQFF. The chain carries TRBV5-1 and TRBJ2-1; TRBD2 aligns across 10 bases. The CDR3 spans 15 residues. The V gene end was trimmed by 5 bases and the J gene end by 4 bases; junction bases not matched to a gene: 6. Germline CDR1 and CDR2: SGHRS and YFSETQ.